The source of this T cell receptor (beta chain) is a study of Tregs in tolerant kidney transplant recipients. Study-wide results and caveats: Few patients were studied, so findings need validation in larger groups.

Trimming left V 7 bases short and J 5 bases short, with 17 bases between. This CDR3 contains 14 residues. The V gene's germline CDR1 is SNHLY and CDR2 FYNNEI. The assay was immunoSEQ multiplex PCR, and TCRdb's table has in-frame clones only and misses some. The data contain more than 90,000 clones, roughly 92% of them singletons. About this clone itself: What it binds is unknown.

The chain has TRBV2 and TRBJ1-1; perhaps TRBD1 as D (6 bases). Specimen: CD4+ T cells from blood. The clonotype was recovered from a human donor in good health. CDR3 nucleotides: TGTGCCAGCACCCGAAGGTCGCAGGGGACTGAAGCTTTCTTT. The encoded protein is CASTRRSQGTEAFF.